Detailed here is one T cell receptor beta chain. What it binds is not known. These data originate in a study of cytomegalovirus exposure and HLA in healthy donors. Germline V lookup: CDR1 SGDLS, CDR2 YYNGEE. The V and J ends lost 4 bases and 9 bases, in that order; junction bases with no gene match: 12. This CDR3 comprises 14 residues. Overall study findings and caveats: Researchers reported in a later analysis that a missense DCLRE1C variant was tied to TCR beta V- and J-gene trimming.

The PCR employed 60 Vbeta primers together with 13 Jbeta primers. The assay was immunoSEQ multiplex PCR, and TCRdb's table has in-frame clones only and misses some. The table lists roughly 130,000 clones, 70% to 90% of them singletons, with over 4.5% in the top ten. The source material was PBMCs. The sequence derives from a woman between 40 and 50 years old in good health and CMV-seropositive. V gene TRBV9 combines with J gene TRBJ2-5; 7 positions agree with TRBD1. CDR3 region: CASSISGTDEAQYF. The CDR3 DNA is TGTGCCAGCAGCATTTCCGGGACAGACGAGGCCCAGTACTTC.